The 25 T cell receptor beta chains reported below all come from one sample, sequenced in a study of cytotoxic CD8 clonotypes in ibrutinib-treated CLL. Produced via immunoSEQ multiplex PCR; TCRdb's table is partial and in-frame only. Of tens of thousands of clones listed, about three quarters are singletons. Here the sequenced sample was PBMCs, taken after 12 months of ibrutinib treatment. Receptors originate from a human donor with chronic lymphocytic leukemia.

This clone has more than one count but fewer than ten. The V call is TRBV29-1, the J call TRBJ2-1, with 7 bases fitting TRBD2. V lost 4 bases to trimming and J lost 2 bases; unmatched junction nucleotides: 2. Per germline, CDR1 SQVTM and CDR2 ANQGSEA. CDR3 length: 13 amino acids. The CDR3 DNA reads TGCAGCGTTGCTAGCGGTACCTACAATGAGCAGTTCTTC. Residues: CSVASGTYNEQFF.

The chain couples TRBV29-1 to TRBJ2-2; the match to TRBD2 covers 7 bases. This CDR3 region has 15 residues. The germline V gene has CDR1 SQVTM and CDR2 ANQGSEA. The trim removed 5 bases at V and 1 base at J, leaving 7 bases unmatched. CDR3 loop: CSVCASSGNTGELFF. CDR3 sequence (DNA): TGCAGCGTTTGTGCATCTAGCGGGAACACCGGGGAGCTGTTTTTT.

The chain is built from TRBV5-4 and TRBJ2-7; D uncertain. The CDR3 loop spans 13 amino acids. Trimming pared 1 base from V and 6 bases from J, leaving 11 bases between. Germline loops: CDR1 SGHNT, CDR2 YYREEE (reference sequence). The CDR3 sequence: CASSLWGSGEQYF. DNA of the CDR3: TGTGCCAGCAGCTTGTGGGGATCAGGCGAGCAGTACTTC.

The chain has TRBV5-6 and TRBJ2-7, with D maybe TRBD1 (5 bases). This CDR3 has 14 amino acids. V was shortened by 2 bases and J by 3 bases, with 12 bases between the two germline ends. CDR1 and CDR2 from the germline V gene are SGHDT and YYEEEE. CDR3 protein: CASSFQGYGYEQYF. CDR3 in DNA: TGTGCCAGCAGCTTCCAGGGCTACGGCTACGAGCAGTACTTC. The variable domain in full, with the rest retrieved from reference TRBV5-6 and TRBJ2-7, is DAGVTQSPTHLIKTRGQQVTLRCSPKSGHDTVSWYQQALGQGPQFIFQYYEEEERQRGNFPDRFSGHQFPNYSSELNVNALLLGDSALYLCASSFQGYGYEQYFGPGTRLTVT.

This chain connects TRBV29-1 to TRBJ2-5, with TRBD2 identical over 10 bases. Germline CDR1 SQVTM, CDR2 ANQGSEA. The CDR3 totals 14 residues. As DNA, the CDR3 is TGCATCGTAGCGGGAGGAGCGGGGGAAGAGACCCAGTACTTC. Protein: CIVAGGAGEETQYF.

The chain joins TRBV11-2 to TRBJ2-1; possibly TRBD1 for D (6 bases). Germline V CDR1 and CDR2: SGHAT, FQNNGV. The CDR3 covers 18 residues. V lost 5 bases and J lost 7, with 27 bases in between. The CDR3 region is CASSPSQKVGQQKNEQFF. CDR3 nucleotides: TGTGCCAGCAGCCCTTCCCAGAAAGTTGGACAGCAAAAAAATGAGCAGTTCTTC.

Concerning this clone itself: The junction differs from germline at one of its ends, possibly a read error. This rearrangement joins TRBV7-7 to TRBJ2-1; D is perhaps TRBD2 (6 bases). Germline V gene lookup returns CDR1 SSHAT and CDR2 FNYEAQ (reference sequence). This CDR3 has 14 amino acids. The CDR3 loop reads CASSLRLEYNEQFF. In DNA form, the CDR3 reads TGTGCTAGCAGCTTAAGACTAGAGTACAATGAGCAGTTCTTC. Together with reference TRBV7-7 and TRBJ2-1, the CDR3 gives the full variable domain: GAGVSQSPRYKVTKRGQDVTLRCDPISSHATLYWYQQALGQGPEFLTYFNYEAQPDKSGLPSDRFSAERPEGSISTLTIQRTEQRDSAMYRCASSLRLEYNEQFFGPGTRLTVL.

The CDR3: CASSIRDRNNEQFF. CDR3 sequence (DNA): TGTGCCAGCAGCATCCGGGACAGAAACAATGAGCAGTTCTTC. The chain combines TRBV9 with TRBJ2-1; 7 bases are a match to TRBD1. CDR1 SGDLS and CDR2 YYNGEE come from the germline V gene. The V gene end was trimmed by 4 bases and the J gene end by 5 bases; junction bases not matched to a gene: 6. The CDR3 runs to 14 residues.

The chain recombines TRBV5-6 with TRBJ2-1, with 10 bases that match TRBD2. Per germline, CDR1 SGHDT and CDR2 YYEEEE. J was trimmed by 8 bases and V by 3 bases; bases with no gene match: 8. CDR3 length: 15 residues. Here the CDR3 DNA reads TGTGCCAGCAGCTCGCTAGCGGGAGTTCCCGATGAGCAGTTCTTC. Translated, it gives CASSSLAGVPDEQFF.

The V and J genes are TRBV15 and TRBJ2-7; TRBD1 agrees at 7 bases. Germline assignment: CDR1 LNHNV and CDR2 YYDKDF (reference sequence). CDR3 length: 14 amino acids. Germline trimming cut 1 base from V and 2 bases from J; bases unmatched to any gene: 2. The CDR3 loop reads CATSRAGQAYEQYF. CDR3 nucleotides: TGTGCCACCAGCAGAGCAGGACAGGCCTACGAGCAGTACTTC.

The rearrangement uses TRBV30 and TRBJ1-2; 9 bases map to TRBD1. From germline, CDR1 is GTSNPN and CDR2 SVGIG (reference sequence). Losses at the gene ends were 3 bases for V and 7 bases for J; bases not matched to a gene: 9. The CDR3 consists of 14 residues. The CDR3, as DNA: TGTGCCTGGAGGGGTATGACAGGGGGGTCTGGCTACACCTTC. It translates to CAWRGMTGGSGYTF.

The chain recombines TRBV21-1 with TRBJ2-7; no check of the table's D call, TRBD1, against the DNA was made. TRBV21-1 is a pseudogene locus. The CDR3 extends over 16 amino acids. CDR3 region: CASSKTGQSDHYEQYF. The CDR3 DNA sequence: TGTGCCAGCAGCAAGACAGGACAGTCGGACCACTACGAGCAGTACTTC.

This clone was seen a handful of times. The chain couples TRBV2 to TRBJ1-5; D remains unclear. V shed 1 base and J shed 6 bases, with 7 bases lying between them. CDR1 and CDR2 (germline): SNHLY, FYNNEI. CDR3 length: 13 residues. The CDR3 DNA reads as TGTGCCAGCAGTGAAGGTCGCCGTCAGCCCCAGCATTTT. The encoded protein is CASSEGRRQPQHF.

This chain uses TRBV4-1 with TRBJ2-2; TRBD2 matches at 14 bases. Germline values: CDR1 MGHRA, CDR2 YSYEKL. V was clipped by 0 bases and J by 6 bases; unmatched bases: 3. CDR3 length: 17 amino acids. The CDR3 DNA follows: TGCGCCAGCAGCCAAGATTTGGGACTAGCGGGAGCCGGGGAGCTGTTTTTT. Protein: CASSQDLGLAGAGELFF.

The V gene is TRBV28, the J gene TRBJ1-5; D is perhaps TRBD1 (5 bases). Germline CDR1 MDHEN, CDR2 SYDVKM. Trimming cost V 6 bases and J 6 bases, with 9 bases left between them. The CDR3 spans 12 residues. The CDR3 is CASRSGTQPQHF. The CDR3 DNA reads as TGTGCCAGCAGGTCCGGGACTCAGCCCCAGCATTTT.

The J gene is TRBJ1-1, the V gene TRBV7-9; tentatively, D is TRBD1 (5 bases). This CDR3 has 12 amino acids. Germline lookup yields CDR1 SEHNR and CDR2 FQNEAQ (reference sequence). The CDR3 bases are TGTGTACCAGGGTTCTTGAACACTGAAGCTTTCTTT. This codes for CVPGFLNTEAFF.

V gene TRBV27 combines with J gene TRBJ2-1, with 10 nucleotides matching TRBD2. The V gene's germline CDR1 is MNHEY and CDR2 SMNVEV (reference sequence). This CDR3 is 15 amino acids long. V lost 5 bases and J lost 4; bases outside the gene matches: 5. The CDR3 is CASSLLAGAYNEQFF. For the CDR3, the DNA is TGTGCCAGCAGTCTCCTAGCGGGAGCTTACAATGAGCAGTTCTTC.

The rearrangement joins TRBV19 to TRBJ2-2, with 12 bases lining up with TRBD2. There are 15 residues in the CDR3. Germline V gene sequence: CDR1 LNHDA, CDR2 SQIVND (reference sequence). Losses at the gene ends were 5 bases for V and 10 bases for J; bases not matched to a gene: 8. The CDR3 DNA sequence: TGTGCCAGTAGTCCCCGTGGACTAGCGGGAATGGAGCTGTTTTTT. Its translation: CASSPRGLAGMELFF.

The chain carries TRBV28 and TRBJ2-7; D not certain. Germline V lookup: CDR1 MDHEN, CDR2 SYDVKM. Trimming removed 5 bases from V and 0 bases from J, with 11 bases in between. This CDR3 spans 14 amino acids. CDR3 DNA: TGTGCCAGCAGTATAGCTGGCTTCTCCTACGAGCAGTACTTC. It encodes CASSIAGFSYEQYF.

The chain uses TRBV5-1 and TRBJ2-1, with 11 bases lining up with TRBD1. Per the germline V gene, CDR1 is SGHRS and CDR2 is YFSETQ. V lost 9 bases and J lost 8; bases outside the gene matches: 10. There are 14 residues in the CDR3. CDR3 sequence: CATSRDRGIDEQFF. CDR3 in DNA: TGCGCCACCTCCCGGGACAGGGGGATCGATGAGCAGTTCTTC.

The V call is TRBV7-9, the J call TRBJ1-1, with D possibly being TRBD1 (5 bases). Trimming cost V 3 bases and J 6 bases, with 14 bases left between them. CDR3 length: 14 amino acids. Germline V gene lookup returns CDR1 SEHNR and CDR2 FQNEAQ (reference sequence). The CDR3 region has the DNA TGTGCCAGCAGCTTTGCAGGGTCCAGTTCTGAAGCTTTCTTT. This sequence encodes CASSFAGSSSEAFF.

The chain couples TRBV7-2 to TRBJ1-1, with D possibly matching TRBD1 (5 bases). Trimming pared 5 bases from V and 1 base from J, leaving 11 bases between. Germline CDR1 and CDR2: SGHTA and FQGNSA. The length of the CDR3 is 14 residues. The CDR3: CASSTRVGNTEAFF. As DNA, the CDR3 is TGTGCCAGCAGCACCAGGGTAGGGAACACTGAAGCTTTCTTT.

This rearrangement joins TRBV11-3 to TRBJ2-7; D tentatively fits TRBD1 or TRBD2 (5 bases each). The V end lost 3 bases, the J end lost 3 bases, and 15 bases lay between the germline ends. Germline V gene data show CDR1 as SGHNT and CDR2 as YENEEA. CDR3 length: 15 amino acids. In nucleotides, the CDR3 is TGTGCCAGCAGCTTCTTACCGGGACCGAACTACGAGCAGTACTTC. This sequence encodes CASSFLPGPNYEQYF.

The chain carries TRBV5-1 and TRBJ1-2; D gene ambiguous. The CDR3 has 15 residues. The germline gives CDR1 SGHRS, CDR2 YFSETQ. V was pared by 4 bases and J by 0 bases, with 13 bases between. CDR3 amino acids: CASSPSWGANYGYTF. The CDR3 nucleotides are TGCGCCAGCAGCCCCTCTTGGGGAGCTAACTATGGCTACACCTTC.

This clone was observed a single time. This chain links TRBV2 with TRBJ2-2; 8 nucleotides agree with TRBD2. With V trimmed by 7 bases and J by 3 bases, 7 bases remained unmatched. Per the germline V gene, CDR1 is SNHLY and CDR2 is FYNNEI. This CDR3 has 15 residues. DNA for the CDR3: TGTGCCAGCATTGCGGCGGGGGGAGACACCGGGGAGCTGTTTTTT. It encodes CASIAAGGDTGELFF.